These 32 T cell receptor beta chains came from one sample sequenced in a study of T cell clones after liver transplantation. Only in-frame clones appear in the TCRdb table, and some are missing; sequencing was by immunoSEQ multiplex PCR. In the table there are tens of thousands of clones, 85% to 95% of which are singletons. The sample consisted of CD4+ T cells from blood, taken nearly 26 months after liver transplant. The receptors were sampled from a human patient who received a liver transplant. The graft donor may have given rise to some T cells.

The chain is built from TRBV9 and TRBJ2-5; 8 bases line up with TRBD2. Germline assignment: CDR1 SGDLS and CDR2 YYNGEE. Losses at the gene ends were 0 bases for V and 2 bases for J; bases not matched to a gene: 9. The CDR3 has 17 amino acids. The DNA for the CDR3 is TGTGCCAGCAGCGTAGGCCCCTTACGGGAGGGTCAAGAGACCCAGTACTTC. Encoded protein: CASSVGPLREGQETQYF. Using reference TRBV9 and TRBJ2-5 for the parts outside the CDR3, the full variable domain is DSGVTQTPKHLITATGQRVTLRCSPRSGDLSVYWYQQSLDQGLQFLIQYYNGEERAKGNILERFSAQQFPDLHSELNLSSLELGDSALYFCASSVGPLREGQETQYFGPGTRLLVL.

The rearrangement joins TRBV29-1 to TRBJ2-7; 7 bases are a match to TRBD2. This CDR3 has 11 residues. From germline, CDR1 is SQVTM and CDR2 ANQGSEA. The junction had 4 bases not matched to a gene; V was cut back by 4 bases and J by 7 bases. The CDR3 protein is CSVGTSAEQYF. CDR3 bases: TGCAGCGTTGGGACTAGTGCAGAGCAGTACTTC.

This chain uses TRBV19 with TRBJ1-4; TRBD1 is a possible D gene (5 bases). The CDR3 has 14 residues. Germline loops: CDR1 LNHDA, CDR2 SQIVND (reference sequence). Trimming shortened V by 6 bases and J by 7 bases, and 15 bases separated the two germline ends. CDR3 region: CASSPTVSVEKLFF. The CDR3, as DNA: TGTGCCAGTAGCCCGACAGTGTCGGTTGAAAAACTGTTTTTT.

The J gene is TRBJ1-1, the V gene TRBV5-1; D may be TRBD1 (5 bases). The length of the CDR3 is 14 residues. CDR1 is SGHRS and CDR2 is YFSETQ in the germline V gene. Trimming stripped 2 bases from V and 1 base from J, with 9 bases between. In DNA form, the CDR3 reads TGCGCCAGCAGCTTAGGTGGGGGGAACACTGAAGCTTTCTTT. It yields the protein CASSLGGGNTEAFF.

The chain joins TRBV19 to TRBJ2-7; the D gene is possibly TRBD1 (5 bases). Germline assignment: CDR1 LNHDA and CDR2 SQIVND (reference sequence). The CDR3 length is 16 residues. V lost 2 bases and J 2 bases, leaving 16 bases between the germline ends. This CDR3 reads CASSIWGAGVTYEQYF. CDR3 in DNA: TGTGCCAGTAGTATATGGGGCGCAGGCGTAACCTACGAGCAGTACTTC.

The J gene is TRBJ2-2, the V gene TRBV5-1; perhaps TRBD2 as D (5 bases). The CDR3 covers 15 residues. The germline V gene encodes CDR1 SGHRS and CDR2 YFSETQ. The V end was cut by 4 bases, the J end by 3 bases, with 13 bases between. The CDR3 region is CASSPQEADTGELFF. Written as DNA, the CDR3 is TGCGCCAGCAGCCCCCAGGAGGCGGACACCGGGGAGCTGTTTTTT. Filled out from reference TRBV5-1 and TRBJ2-2, the complete variable domain reads KAGVTQTPRYLIKTRGQQVTLSCSPISGHRSVSWYQQTPGQGLQFLFEYFSETQRNKGNFPGRFSGRQFSNSRSEMNVSTLELGDSALYLCASSPQEADTGELFFGEGSRLTVL.

The table lists this clone with a count of one. The V gene is TRBV2, the J gene TRBJ1-1; D unclear. The ends were cut back, 5 bases at V and 2 bases at J, with 0 bases in the middle. CDR3 length: 10 amino acids. Germline V lookup: CDR1 SNHLY, CDR2 FYNNEI. CDR3 sequence: CASSNTEAFF. In nucleotides, the CDR3 is TGTGCCAGCAGTAACACTGAAGCTTTCTTT.

This clone was observed once. The genes are TRBV6-1 and TRBJ1-5; D not resolved. V shed 1 base and J shed 6 bases, with 13 bases lying between them. The germline gives CDR1 MNHNS, CDR2 SASEGT. CDR3 size: 15 residues. CDR3 in DNA: TGTGCCAGCAGTGAAGGGGGAGGTTTCGGTCAGCCCCAGCATTTT. Translated, it gives CASSEGGGFGQPQHF.

The DNA of the CDR3 is TGTGCCAGCGCCCAGGCTAGCGGGAGCTGGGGTGAGCAGTTCTTC. Translated: CASAQASGSWGEQFF. The gene calls are TRBV14 and TRBJ2-1; 10 positions agree with TRBD2. The V and J ends lost 8 bases and 9 bases, in that order; junction bases with no gene match: 13. Looked up from germline, CDR1 is SGHDN and CDR2 is FVKESK. This CDR3 has 15 amino acids.

The V call is TRBV7-9, the J call TRBJ2-7; D is unclear. CDR1 and CDR2 from the germline V gene are SEHNR and FQNEAQ (reference sequence). V lost 4 bases to trimming and J lost 5 bases, with 9 bases between them. This CDR3 is built from 12 residues. The DNA of the CDR3 is TGTGCCAGCAGCTCTAGACGGGACGAGCAGTACTTC. Translated: CASSSRRDEQYF.

This clone was counted only a few times. The chain joins TRBV11-3 to TRBJ2-1; TRBD1 is a possible D gene (5 bases). Looked up from germline, CDR1 is SGHNT and CDR2 is YENEEA. Trimming left V 4 bases short and J 7 bases short, with 26 bases between. CDR3 length: 18 amino acids. The CDR3 is CASSSLDRWRPKGNEQFF. The CDR3, as DNA: TGTGCCAGCAGCTCGCTTGACCGGTGGCGTCCTAAGGGGAATGAGCAGTTCTTC.

The V call is TRBV11-2, the J call TRBJ2-5; TRBD1 is a possible D gene (6 bases). Looked up from germline, CDR1 is SGHAT and CDR2 is FQNNGV. The CDR3 totals 16 residues. Trimming took off 4 bases at V and 5 bases at J, with 20 bases between the two ends. Here the CDR3 DNA reads TGTGCCAGCAGCTACCTTAAGGGCTTGGGGGCGGAGACCCAGTACTTC. Its translation: CASSYLKGLGAETQYF.

The gene calls are TRBV9 and TRBJ1-1; a possible D gene is TRBD1 (5 bases). V dropped 4 bases and J dropped 3 bases, with 10 bases sitting between them. CDR1 is SGDLS and CDR2 is YYNGEE in the germline V gene. The CDR3 extends over 13 amino acids. CDR3 residues: CASSPPTDTEAFF. In nucleotides, the CDR3 is TGTGCCAGCAGCCCCCCGACAGACACTGAAGCTTTCTTT.

This chain uses TRBV7-9 with TRBJ2-3; no reliable D call. CDR3 size: 16 residues. Trimming stripped 0 bases from V and 2 bases from J, with 12 bases between. Germline V lookup: CDR1 SEHNR, CDR2 FQNEAQ (reference sequence). The CDR3 loop reads CASSLAESANTDTQYF. The DNA of the CDR3 is TGTGCCAGCAGCTTAGCCGAGTCAGCCAACACAGATACGCAGTATTTT.

This sequence joins TRBV19 and TRBJ1-5, with 9 nucleotides matching TRBD1. The CDR3 is made up of 15 amino acids. J gave up 2 bases and V 7 bases, and 6 bases lay outside the gene matches. Looked up from germline, CDR1 is LNHDA and CDR2 is SQIVND (reference sequence). This CDR3 reads CASNNRGLGNQPQHF. CDR3 nucleotide sequence: TGTGCCAGTAATAACAGGGGGCTCGGCAATCAGCCCCAGCATTTT.

The chain joins TRBV7-2 to TRBJ1-3; possibly TRBD1 for D (6 bases). Trimming shortened V by 2 bases and J by 2 bases, and 19 bases separated the two germline ends. Germline loops: CDR1 SGHTA, CDR2 FQGNSA. The CDR3 runs to 18 residues. This CDR3 is CASSLSPPQGLAGNTIYF. CDR3 nucleotides: TGTGCCAGCAGCTTATCCCCTCCTCAGGGGCTGGCTGGAAACACCATATATTTT.

This clone was found once. The chain couples TRBV30 to TRBJ2-3; 14 bases agree with TRBD2. J gave up 2 bases and V 1 base, and 14 bases lay outside the gene matches. The germline V gene has CDR1 GTSNPN and CDR2 SVGIG (reference sequence). The CDR3 is made up of 20 amino acids. CDR3 amino acids: CAWSAGRGLAGAQVTDTQYF. The CDR3 DNA sequence: TGTGCCTGGAGTGCCGGGCGGGGACTAGCGGGAGCTCAAGTCACAGATACGCAGTATTTT.

This clone appeared once. The CDR3 nucleotides are TGTGCCAGCTCACTTCAACCGGGGACAGCTGGGGGCAATGAGCAGTTCTTC. Translation: CASSLQPGTAGGNEQFF. The rearrangement joins TRBV18 to TRBJ2-1, with 7 positions matching TRBD1. The junction had 15 bases not matched to a gene; V was cut back by 4 bases and J by 6 bases. The germline CDR1 and CDR2 sequences are KGHSH and LQKENI. The CDR3 sequence is 17 residues long.

The chain combines TRBV2 with TRBJ2-5; TRBD2 is a possible D gene (5 bases). CDR1 is SNHLY and CDR2 is FYNNEI in the germline V gene. V lost 5 bases and J 4 bases, leaving 17 bases between the germline ends. The CDR3 spans 15 residues. The CDR3 sequence: CASSSGSTRSETQYF. In DNA, the CDR3 is TGTGCCAGCAGTAGCGGTAGCACTCGATCAGAGACCCAGTACTTC.

V and J are TRBV5-6 and TRBJ1-5; the match to TRBD1 covers 8 bases. V lost 3 bases, J lost 2 bases, and 4 bases stayed unmatched. The CDR3 sequence is 15 residues long. Germline V gene sequence: CDR1 SGHDT, CDR2 YYEEEE. DNA of the CDR3: TGTGCCAGCAGCTCCTTGGACAGGGGCAATCAGCCCCAGCATTTT. Protein sequence: CASSSLDRGNQPQHF.

This chain links TRBV5-4 with TRBJ1-2; no clear D. This CDR3 region has 11 residues. Trimming stripped 4 bases from V and 3 bases from J, with 4 bases between. Germline-derived CDR1 and CDR2 are SGHNT and YYREEE (reference sequence). Written as DNA, the CDR3 is TGTGCCAGCAGCAGTGACTATGGCTACACCTTC. Amino acids: CASSSDYGYTF.

The V call is TRBV18, the J call TRBJ2-1; 10 bases match TRBD2. Germline trimming cut 1 base from V and 3 bases from J; bases unmatched to any gene: 0. This CDR3 spans 15 amino acids. Per germline, CDR1 KGHSH and CDR2 LQKENI. As DNA, the CDR3 is TGTGCCAGCTCACCACGGACTAGCGGCTACAATGAGCAGTTCTTC. This gives the protein CASSPRTSGYNEQFF.

The chain joins TRBV29-1 to TRBJ1-2; a possible D gene is TRBD1 (6 bases). Germline V CDR1 and CDR2: SQVTM, ANQGSEA. V was clipped by 3 bases and J by 4 bases, with 12 bases between them. The CDR3 has 13 amino acids. DNA of the CDR3: TGCAGCGTTGAGTACGTAGGGGGCTATGGCTACACCTTC. Its protein is CSVEYVGGYGYTF.

The V and J genes are TRBV30 and TRBJ1-1; D perhaps matches TRBD1 (5 bases). The germline gives CDR1 GTSNPN, CDR2 SVGIG (reference sequence). The CDR3 spans 16 residues. V shed 4 bases and J shed 1 base, with 19 bases lying between them. In DNA form, the CDR3 reads TGTGCCTGGACCGAAGTCCGGGGGTTATCGAACACTGAAGCTTTCTTT. Translated, it gives CAWTEVRGLSNTEAFF.

The J gene is TRBJ2-2, the V gene TRBV18; TRBD2 matches at 8 bases. Germline V gives CDR1 KGHSH, CDR2 LQKENI. V shed 2 bases, J shed 1 base, and the junction held 3 bases outside the gene matches. CDR3 size: 16 residues. The CDR3 bases are TGTGCCAGCTCACCAGGAGCGGGGGAGAACACCGGGGAGCTGTTTTTT. Encoded protein: CASSPGAGENTGELFF.

This clone was seen a handful of times. The rearrangement joins TRBV19 to TRBJ2-1, with 7 bases aligning to TRBD2. Germline V CDR1 and CDR2: LNHDA, SQIVND (reference sequence). This CDR3 has 19 amino acids. The junction had 16 bases not matched to a gene; V was cut back by 2 bases and J by 3 bases. The CDR3 region is CASSIRMEGTWDYYNEQFF. The CDR3 DNA is TGTGCCAGTAGTATAAGAATGGAAGGGACTTGGGACTACTACAATGAGCAGTTCTTC.

The V call is TRBV28, the J call TRBJ1-4, with 7 bases lining up with TRBD1. V dropped 5 bases and J dropped 3; count of bases not matched to a gene: 6. CDR3 size: 15 residues. CDR1 is MDHEN and CDR2 is SYDVKM in the germline V gene. CDR3 coding DNA: TGTGCCAGCAGTACATCAGGGGGTTCTAATGAAAAACTGTTTTTT. This gives the protein CASSTSGGSNEKLFF. Supplemented by reference TRBV28 and TRBJ1-4, the full variable domain reads DVKVTQSSRYLVKRTGEKVFLECVQDMDHENMFWYRQDPGLGLRLIYFSYDVKMKEKGDIPEGYSVSREKKERFSLILESASTNQTSMYLCASSTSGGSNEKLFFGSGTQLSVL.

The rearrangement uses TRBV28 and TRBJ1-1; D not resolved. Per germline, CDR1 MDHEN and CDR2 SYDVKM. The ends were cut back, 6 bases at V and 4 bases at J, with 18 bases in the middle. CDR3 length equals 15 residues. Written as DNA, the CDR3 is TGTGCCAGCAGCTCCCCGGGAGGGCAAAGCACTGAAGCTTTCTTT. This translates into CASSSPGGQSTEAFF. Complete variable domain (other parts from reference TRBV28 and TRBJ1-1): DVKVTQSSRYLVKRTGEKVFLECVQDMDHENMFWYRQDPGLGLRLIYFSYDVKMKEKGDIPEGYSVSREKKERFSLILESASTNQTSMYLCASSSPGGQSTEAFFGQGTRLTVV.

V gene TRBV2 combines with J gene TRBJ1-3, with D unclear. V gave up 5 bases and J gave up 0 bases, with 14 bases separating them. There are 16 residues in the CDR3. The germline V gene encodes CDR1 SNHLY and CDR2 FYNNEI. CDR3 amino acids: CASSFHPGISGNTIYF. The CDR3 region has the DNA TGTGCCAGCAGTTTTCACCCCGGGATCTCTGGAAACACCATATATTTT.

The chain combines TRBV23-1 with TRBJ1-3; D call uncertain. TRBV23-1 is annotated as an ORF whose role is uncertain. This CDR3 has 15 amino acids. V lost 4 bases, J lost 6 bases, and 16 bases lay in between. The CDR3 DNA reads TGCGCCAGCAGTCCCAACCAGGCCTTAAAAAACACCATATATTTT. Protein sequence: CASSPNQALKNTIYF.

The V gene is TRBV9, the J gene TRBJ1-3; no clear D gene. The V end was cut by 6 bases, the J end by 2 bases, with 9 bases between. The CDR3 length is 13 residues. The germline V gene has CDR1 SGDLS and CDR2 YYNGEE. In DNA, the CDR3 is TGTGCCAGCAACGATCCCCCTGGAAACACCATATATTTT. It encodes CASNDPPGNTIYF.

The rearrangement links TRBV11-1 to TRBJ2-3; D is undetermined. Trimming pared 5 bases from V and 2 bases from J, leaving 8 bases between. The CDR3 loop spans 13 amino acids. Germline CDR1 SGHAT, CDR2 FQDESV (reference sequence). CDR3 in amino acids: CASSRTTTDTQYF. CDR3 in DNA: TGTGCCAGCAGCCGTACTACCACAGATACGCAGTATTTT.